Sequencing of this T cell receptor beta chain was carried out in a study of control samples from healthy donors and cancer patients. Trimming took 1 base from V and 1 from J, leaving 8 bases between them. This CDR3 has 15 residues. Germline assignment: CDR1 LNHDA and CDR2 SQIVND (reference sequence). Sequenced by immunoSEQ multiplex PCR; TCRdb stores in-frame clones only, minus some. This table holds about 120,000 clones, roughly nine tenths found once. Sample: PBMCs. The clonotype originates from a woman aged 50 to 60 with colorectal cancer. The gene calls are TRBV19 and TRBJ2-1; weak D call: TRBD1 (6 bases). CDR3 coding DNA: TGTGCCAGTAGTATAGCCGGGACATCCTACAATGAGCAGTTCTTC. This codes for CASSIAGTSYNEQFF.